In its sample, the clone carrying this TCR beta chain was seen a few times. The source of the sample is a study of spatial heterogeneity in lung cancer. TCRdb independently ran MiXCR on the 5' RACE reads; one entry per CDR3 protein. The table includes about 85,000 distinct CDR3 sequences, 15% to 25% detected once. The CDR3 is made up of 14 amino acids. Germline V CDR1 and CDR2: SGHDT, YYEEEE. Trimming stripped 3 bases from V and 5 bases from J, with 14 bases between. The time point: sample taken at primary tumor resection. No cells were sorted before sequencing. The whole RNA sequenced was extracted from tumor, nontumor lung or frozen PBMC.

The starting material was PBMCs, obtained at surgery. This sequence joins TRBV5-6 and TRBJ2-5, with unresolved D. The clonotype originates from a male donor with early-stage non-small cell lung cancer. For the CDR3, the DNA is TGTGCCAGCAGCTCGAGGTCTCTAGTGGAGACCCAGTACTTC. Amino acid sequence: CASSSRSLVETQYF. The full variable domain, with the rest looked up from reference TRBV5-6 and TRBJ2-5, is DAGVTQSPTHLIKTRGQQVTLRCSPKSGHDTVSWYQQALGQGPQFIFQYYEEEERQRGNFPDRFSGHQFPNYSSELNVNALLLGDSALYLCASSSRSLVETQYFGPGTRLLVL.